This TCR beta chain was found in a study of blood T cells in healthy people across ages. At the level of the study: About one barcoded beta molecule per two T cells was captured by template switching. Study-level findings and limits: The fall in TCR beta diversity per million T cells was roughly linear with age.

Trimming took 4 bases from V and 5 from J, leaving 17 bases between them. CDR3 length: 14 amino acids. CDR1 and CDR2 (germline): DFQATT, SNEGSKA (reference sequence). Details on this clonotype: Its antigen is currently unknown.

Primed by a sample-barcoded 5' primer and a J-beta primer mix, a second PCR proceeded for about 6 to 12 cycles. Each CDR3 protein is one row after TCRdb ran MiXCR on the 5' RACE reads. This sample yields 800,000 to 950,000 distinct CDR3 sequences, of which almost 30% are seen a single time; 10% to 13% belongs to the top ten. The sample also formed part of further work on T cells of mothers and their children. That source adds: Three healthy Caucasian mothers, along with their six children, were the donors. Slightly higher but non-significant overlap marked related mother-child pairs versus unrelated pairs.

Sequenced: blood. This receptor was identified in a woman aged 40 to 50 in good health. This chain uses TRBV20-1 with TRBJ1-2, with D possibly TRBD1 on 6 matching bases. DNA of the CDR3: TGCAGTGCTACCAAGTCCCCAGGGGAGTATGGCTACACCTTC. The encoded protein is CSATKSPGEYGYTF.